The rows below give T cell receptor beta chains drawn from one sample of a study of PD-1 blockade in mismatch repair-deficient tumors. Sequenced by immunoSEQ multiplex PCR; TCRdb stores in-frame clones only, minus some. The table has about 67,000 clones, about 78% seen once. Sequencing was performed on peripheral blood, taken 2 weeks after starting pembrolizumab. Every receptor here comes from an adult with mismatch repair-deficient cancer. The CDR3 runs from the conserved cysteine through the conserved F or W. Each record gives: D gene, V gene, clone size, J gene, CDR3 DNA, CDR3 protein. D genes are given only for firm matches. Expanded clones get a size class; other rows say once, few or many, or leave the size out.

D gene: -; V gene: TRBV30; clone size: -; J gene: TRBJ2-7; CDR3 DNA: TGTGCCTGGAGACAGGGGGGGACCTACGAGCAGTACTTC; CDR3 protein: CAWRQGGTYEQYF
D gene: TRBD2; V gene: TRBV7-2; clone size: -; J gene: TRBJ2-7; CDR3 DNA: TGTGCCAGCAGCTTTAGCGGGGGATACGAGCAGTACTTC; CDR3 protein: CASSFSGGYEQYF
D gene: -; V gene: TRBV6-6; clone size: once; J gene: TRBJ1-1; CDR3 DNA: TGTGCCAGCAGTACCTTACAGGGAAACACTGAAGCTTTCTTT; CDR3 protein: CASSTLQGNTEAFF
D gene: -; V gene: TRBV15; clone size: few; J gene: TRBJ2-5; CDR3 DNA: TGTGCCACCAGCAGGGACGCGGGAACCCAGTACTTC; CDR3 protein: CATSRDAGTQYF
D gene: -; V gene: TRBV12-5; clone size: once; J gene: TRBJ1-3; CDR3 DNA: TGTGCTAGTACCCATTCAGCCTCTGGAAACACCATATATTTT; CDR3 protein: CASTHSASGNTIYF
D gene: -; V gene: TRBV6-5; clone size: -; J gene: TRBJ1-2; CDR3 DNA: TGTGCCAGCAGTTACTGGGGCAGGGGAGCAAGCGGCTACACCTTC; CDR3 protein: CASSYWGRGASGYTF
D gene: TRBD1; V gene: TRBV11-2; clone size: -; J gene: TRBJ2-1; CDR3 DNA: TGTGCCAGCAGTCTCGGACAGGGGGACTACAATGAGCAGTTCTTC; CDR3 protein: CASSLGQGDYNEQFF
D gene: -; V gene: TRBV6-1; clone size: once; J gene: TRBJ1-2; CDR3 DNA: TGTGCCAGCAGTGATCCAGACCTAGGAAACTATGGCTACACCTTC; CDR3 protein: CASSDPDLGNYGYTF
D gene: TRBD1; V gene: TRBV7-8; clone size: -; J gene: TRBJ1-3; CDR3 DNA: TGCGCCAGCAGTTCGGGACAGGGAAACACCATATATTTT; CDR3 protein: CASSSGQGNTIYF
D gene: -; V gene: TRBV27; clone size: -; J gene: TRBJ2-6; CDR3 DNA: TGTGCCAGCAGTTCCGACGGCTCTGGGGCCAACGTCCTGACTTTC; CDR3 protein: CASSSDGSGANVLTF
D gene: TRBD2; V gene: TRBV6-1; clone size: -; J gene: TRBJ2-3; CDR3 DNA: TGTGCCAGCAGTGAGGGACTAACTAGCACAGATACGCAGTATTTT; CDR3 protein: CASSEGLTSTDTQYF
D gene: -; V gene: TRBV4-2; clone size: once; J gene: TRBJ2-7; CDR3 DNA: TGTGCCAGCAGCTTGGCCGGGACCGCAAATGACGAGCAGTACTTC; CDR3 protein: CASSLAGTANDEQYF
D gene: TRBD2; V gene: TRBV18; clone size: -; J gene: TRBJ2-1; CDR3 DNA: TGTGCCAGCTCCTACGGACTAGCCATGTACAATGAGCAGTTCTTC; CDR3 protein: CASSYGLAMYNEQFF
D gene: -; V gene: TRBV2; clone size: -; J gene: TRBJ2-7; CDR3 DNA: TGTGCCAGCAGTGTAACAGGGAATGGCGAGCAGTACTTC; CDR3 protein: CASSVTGNGEQYF
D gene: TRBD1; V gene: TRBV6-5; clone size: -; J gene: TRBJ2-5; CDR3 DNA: TGTGCCAGCAGTCGACAGGGGCGCGGGTATGTGACCCAGTACTTC; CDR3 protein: CASSRQGRGYVTQYF
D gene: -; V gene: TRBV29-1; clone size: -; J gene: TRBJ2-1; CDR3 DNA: TGCAGCGTTGACCTGGGCTACAATGAGCAGTTCTTC; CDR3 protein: CSVDLGYNEQFF
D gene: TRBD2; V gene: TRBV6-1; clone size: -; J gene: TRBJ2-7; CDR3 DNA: TGTGCCAGCAGAAGGACTAGCACCTCCCGGGAGCAGTACTTC; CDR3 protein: CASRRTSTSREQYF
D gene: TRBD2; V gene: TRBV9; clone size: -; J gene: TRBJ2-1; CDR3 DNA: TGTGCCAGCAGCCTTAGCGGGAGAAAGAACAATGAGCAGTTCTTC; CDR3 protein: CASSLSGRKNNEQFF
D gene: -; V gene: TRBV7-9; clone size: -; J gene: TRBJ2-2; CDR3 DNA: TGTGCCAGCAGCTCGGATAGGAAACACACCGGGGAGCTGTTTTTT; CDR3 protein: CASSSDRKHTGELFF
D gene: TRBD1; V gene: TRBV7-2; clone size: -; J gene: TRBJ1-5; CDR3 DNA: TGTGCCAGCAGCCCCACCCCCCGGACAGGGAGGGGGGGCAATCAGCCCCAGCATTTT; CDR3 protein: CASSPTPRTGRGGNQPQHF
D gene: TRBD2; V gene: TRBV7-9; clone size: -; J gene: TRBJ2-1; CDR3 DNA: TGTGCCAGCAGCCCTAGCGGGAGGGCCACCAATGAGCAGTTCTTC; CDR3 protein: CASSPSGRATNEQFF
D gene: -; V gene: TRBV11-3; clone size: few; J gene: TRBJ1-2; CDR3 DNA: TGTGCCAGCAGCTTAGAAACAGGGAACTATGGCTACACCTTC; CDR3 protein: CASSLETGNYGYTF
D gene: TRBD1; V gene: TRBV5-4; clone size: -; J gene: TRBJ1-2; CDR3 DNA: TGTGCCAGCAGAAACTACGGGACAGGACACTATGGCTACACCTTC; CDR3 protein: CASRNYGTGHYGYTF
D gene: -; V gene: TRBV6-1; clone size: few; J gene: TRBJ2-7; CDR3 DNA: TGTGCCAGCAGTGAATATTACACCTACGAGCAGTACTTC; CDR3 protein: CASSEYYTYEQYF
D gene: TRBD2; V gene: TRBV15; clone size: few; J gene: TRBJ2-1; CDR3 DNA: TGTGCCACCAGCAGAGAAGGCGGGAGAAGCGATGAGCAGTTCTTC; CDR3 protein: CATSREGGRSDEQFF
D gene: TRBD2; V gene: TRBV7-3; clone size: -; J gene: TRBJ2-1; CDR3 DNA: TGTGCCAGCAGCTTAGCGGGAGTAAATGAGCAGTTCTTC; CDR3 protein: CASSLAGVNEQFF
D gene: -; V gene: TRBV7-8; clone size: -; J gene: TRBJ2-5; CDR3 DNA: TGTGCCAGCAGCTTAGTACAGGGAGGCTTGGAGACCCAGTACTTC; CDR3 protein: CASSLVQGGLETQYF
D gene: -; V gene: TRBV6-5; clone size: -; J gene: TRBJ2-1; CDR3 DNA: TGTGCCAGCAGGGAACGTTACAATGAGCAGTTCTTC; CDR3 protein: CASRERYNEQFF
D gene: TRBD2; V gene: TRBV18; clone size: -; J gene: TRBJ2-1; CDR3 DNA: TGTGCCAGCTCACCACGAGGGACTAGCATTCTCCGCGGTGAGCAGTTCTTC; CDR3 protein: CASSPRGTSILRGEQFF
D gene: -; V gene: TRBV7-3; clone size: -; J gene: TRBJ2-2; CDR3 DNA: TGTGCCAGCAGCTTAAAAACGAACACCGGGGAGCTGTTTTTT; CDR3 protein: CASSLKTNTGELFF
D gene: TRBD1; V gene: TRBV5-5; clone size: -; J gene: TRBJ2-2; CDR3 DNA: TGTGCCAGCAGCCTGGGACAGGGAATCGGGGAGCTGTTTTTT; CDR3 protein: CASSLGQGIGELFF
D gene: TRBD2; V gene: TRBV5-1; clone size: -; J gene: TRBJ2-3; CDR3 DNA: TGCGCCAGCAGCTTGGATGGGACTAGCGGGAGCGCAGATACGCAGTATTTT; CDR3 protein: CASSLDGTSGSADTQYF
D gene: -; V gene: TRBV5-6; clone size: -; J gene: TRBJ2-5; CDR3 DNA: TGTGCCAGCAGCTTTCGGACAGTTGGGGAGACCCAGTACTTC; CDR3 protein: CASSFRTVGETQYF
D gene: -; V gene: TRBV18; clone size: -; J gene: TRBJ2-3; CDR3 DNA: TGTGCCAGCTCACCACGTCTTATGAGCACAGATACGCAGTATTTT; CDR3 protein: CASSPRLMSTDTQYF
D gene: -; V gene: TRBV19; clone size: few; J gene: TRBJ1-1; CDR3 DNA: TGTGCCAGTAGTCCTACCTCGGGTAGGTGGACTGAAGCTTTCTTT; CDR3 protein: CASSPTSGRWTEAFF
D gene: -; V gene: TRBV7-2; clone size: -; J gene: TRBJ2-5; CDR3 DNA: TGTGCCAGCCGCCAGAACGGGAGAGAGACCCAGTACTTC; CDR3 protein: CASRQNGRETQYF
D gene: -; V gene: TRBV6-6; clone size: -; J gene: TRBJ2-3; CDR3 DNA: TGTGCCAGCAAGGACCGCACAGATACGCAGTATTTT; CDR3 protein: CASKDRTDTQYF
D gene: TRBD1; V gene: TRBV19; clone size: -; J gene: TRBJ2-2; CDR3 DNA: TGTGCCAGTAGTAAGGGGACAGGGGCGGACACCGGGGAGCTGTTTTTT; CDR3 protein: CASSKGTGADTGELFF
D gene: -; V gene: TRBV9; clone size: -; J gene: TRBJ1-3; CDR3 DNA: TGTGCCAGCAGCGTAGATATGGGGGGCCCTAGAAACACCATATATTTT; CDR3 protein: CASSVDMGGPRNTIYF
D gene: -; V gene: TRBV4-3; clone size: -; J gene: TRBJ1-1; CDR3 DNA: TGCGCCAGCAGCCAAGAGGTAGAGAACACTGAAGCTTTCTTT; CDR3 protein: CASSQEVENTEAFF
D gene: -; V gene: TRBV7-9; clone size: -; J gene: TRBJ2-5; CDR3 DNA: TGTGCCAGCAGCTCGACACAGCAAGAGACCCAGTACTTC; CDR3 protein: CASSSTQQETQYF
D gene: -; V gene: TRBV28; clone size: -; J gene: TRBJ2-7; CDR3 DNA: TGTGCCAGCAGCAACATCAGGTACGAGCAGTACTTC; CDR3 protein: CASSNIRYEQYF
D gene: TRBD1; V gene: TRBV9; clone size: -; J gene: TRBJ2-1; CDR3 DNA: TGTGCCAGCAGCGGCCCCGGGACAGGGTACAATGAGCAGTTCTTC; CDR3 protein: CASSGPGTGYNEQFF